This T cell receptor beta chain was obtained from a study of a mutant IDH1 vaccine in newly diagnosed glioma. Turning to the study itself: Patients had received radiotherapy, temozolomide, or both previously, most receiving both.

The CDR3 is 14 amino acids. J lost 8 bases, V lost 5 bases, and 10 bases had no gene match. The germline V gene encodes CDR1 KGHSH and CDR2 LQKENI. Time point in this sample: baseline, week 1 (first vaccination visit). The treatment was: pre-vaccination baseline after standard-of-care therapy. Sequencing used immunoSEQ multiplex PCR; TCRdb keeps in-frame clones, though not all of them. This table holds more than 80,000 clones, roughly four fifths found once. The source material was PBMCs, sampled from a glioma patient treated with radiotherapy, temozolomide or both. This TCR derives from a woman between 50 and 59 years old with glioma. The J gene is TRBJ1-2, the V gene TRBV18, with 8 nucleotides matching TRBD1. The DNA of the CDR3 is TGTGCCAGCTCAGTGGGACAGGCCGGAGAAGGCTACACCTTC. Amino acid sequence: CASSVGQAGEGYTF.